The 8 T cell receptor beta chains below come from one sample, sequenced in a study of early T cells in non-severe SARS-CoV-2 infection. In TCRdb, the 5' RACE reads were re-called with MiXCR into one record per CDR3 protein. The table lists tens of thousands of distinct CDR3 sequences, more than 15% of them singletons. The specimen comprised whole blood, sampled at baseline. The source is an adult who was a healthcare worker with PCR-confirmed SARS-CoV-2 infection or an uninfected control (not recorded which).

This clonotype showed up many times. The genes are TRBV5-1 and TRBJ2-1, with D hard to call. Germline CDR1 and CDR2: SGHRS and YFSETQ. V lost 3 bases and J lost 8, with 15 bases in between. The CDR3 extends over 14 amino acids. In DNA, the CDR3 is TGCGCCAGCAGCTCTGGTGGAAGTCTGGATGAGCAGTTCTTC. Protein product: CASSSGGSLDEQFF.

This clonotype was detected a few times. The rearrangement links TRBV6-6 to TRBJ1-4; D not certain. The germline gives CDR1 MNHNY, CDR2 SVGAGI (reference sequence). Trimming cost V 6 bases and J 3 bases, with 2 bases left between them. The CDR3 has 11 residues. The CDR3 DNA reads as TGTGCCAGCAGCTCTAATGAAAAACTGTTTTTT. It codes for CASSSNEKLFF.

The chain has TRBV20-1 and TRBJ2-5; D call uncertain. Trimming shortened V by 1 base and J by 1 base, and 10 bases separated the two germline ends. Per the germline V gene, CDR1 is DFQATT and CDR2 is SNEGSKA (reference sequence). CDR3 length equals 14 residues. CDR3 DNA sequence: TGCAGTGCTAGAGGGACGGGCAGCCAAGAGACCCAGTACTTC. This gives the protein CSARGTGSQETQYF.

This clonotype has at least ten counts. V and J are TRBV20-1 and TRBJ1-2; the match to TRBD1 covers 7 bases. The J segment lost 0 bases and the V segment lost 1 base, leaving 2 bases of the junction unmatched. The CDR3 has 14 residues. Looked up from germline, CDR1 is DFQATT and CDR2 is SNEGSKA (reference sequence). The CDR3: CSARGDRTNYGYTF. For the CDR3, the DNA is TGCAGTGCTAGAGGGGACAGAACTAACTATGGCTACACCTTC.

This clonotype was counted between two and nine times. This chain uses TRBV11-2 with TRBJ2-5; D may be TRBD2 (6 bases). This CDR3 has 12 residues. Per germline, CDR1 SGHAT and CDR2 FQNNGV. Trimming removed 5 bases from V and 4 bases from J, with 8 bases in between. The CDR3, as DNA: TGTGCCAGCAGCCGGGGGTCAGAGACCCAGTACTTC. Protein: CASSRGSETQYF. Complete variable domain (other parts from reference TRBV11-2 and TRBJ2-5): EAGVAQSPRYKIIEKRQSVAFWCNPISGHATLYWYQQILGQGPKLLIQFQNNGVVDDSQLPKDRFSAERLKGVDSTLKIQPAKLEDSAVYLCASSRGSETQYFGPGTRLLVL.

The rearrangement links TRBV7-9 to TRBJ1-1; D remains ambiguous. The CDR3 contains 14 residues. V was clipped by 4 bases and J by 2 bases, with 11 bases between them. Germline lookup yields CDR1 SEHNR and CDR2 FQNEAQ (reference sequence). The CDR3 DNA sequence: TGTGCCAGCAGCTCCACCCAGGCAAACACTGAAGCTTTCTTT. Amino acids: CASSSTQANTEAFF.

The chain links TRBV7-6 to TRBJ2-7, with 11 nucleotides matching TRBD2. V lost 4 bases, J lost 1 base, and 6 bases stayed unmatched. Germline CDR1 is SGHVS and CDR2 is FNYEAQ. The CDR3 sequence is 16 residues long. This chain's CDR3 is CASSSGLAGKSYEQYF. CDR3 nucleotide sequence: TGTGCCAGCAGCTCAGGACTAGCGGGTAAATCCTACGAGCAGTACTTC.

This clonotype occurred a few times. CDR3 nucleotides: TGTGCCAGCAGCGTAGACATGGGGGAGACCCAGTACTTC. Encoded protein: CASSVDMGETQYF. The rearrangement joins TRBV6-4 to TRBJ2-5, with no clear D. This CDR3 is built from 13 residues. V was cut by 6 bases and J by 5 bases, with 13 bases left in between. The germline V gene encodes CDR1 MRHNA and CDR2 SNTAGT.